One and the same sample provided the 19 T cell receptor beta chains below, sequenced in a study of vaccination effects on CD4 cells after COVID-19 (dated by TCRdb to the early 2020s). The library was produced with the immunoSEQ multiplex PCR assay. TCRdb stores this immuneACCESS table with in-frame sequences only. Part of the clones is absent; in the studies checked, under half of the shortfall reflects unresolved V genes, and no reason is known for the rest. The sample records roughly 56,000 clones, 70% to 80% of which are singletons. The top ten clones comprise under 3.5% of the sample. After more than nine days of culture, CD4+ T cells were isolated with the EasySep CD4+ T cell isolation kit. These receptors lack a known antigen. The specimen was CD4+ T cells from PBMCs cultured without peptide, collected before COVID-19 vaccination. These receptors originate from a human donor who received a COVID-19 vaccine.

This clone was seen just once. The chain joins TRBV11-3 to TRBJ1-1, with 10 bases identical to TRBD1. V was clipped by 2 bases and J by 5 bases; unmatched bases: 5. There are 15 residues in the CDR3. Looked up from germline, CDR1 is SGHNT and CDR2 is YENEEA. This CDR3 is CASSLSGTGDTEAFF. The CDR3 region has the DNA TGTGCCAGCAGCTTATCGGGGACAGGGGATACTGAAGCTTTCTTT. Drawing the rest from reference TRBV11-3 and TRBJ1-1, the complete variable domain is EAGVVQSPRYKIIEKKQPVAFWCNPISGHNTLYWYLQNLGQGPELLIRYENEEAVDDSQLPKDRFSAERLKGVDSTLKIQPAELGDSAVYLCASSLSGTGDTEAFFGQGTRLTVV.

V and J are TRBV6-6 and TRBJ1-1, with a possible D match to TRBD1 (6 bases). This CDR3 is built from 14 residues. Germline assignment: CDR1 MNHNY and CDR2 SVGAGI (reference sequence). Trimming removed 4 bases from V and 2 bases from J, with 11 bases in between. The CDR3 DNA reads as TGTGCCAGCAGTTTCCAACAGGGTAACACTGAAGCTTTCTTT. Protein sequence: CASSFQQGNTEAFF.

The V gene is TRBV5-1, the J gene TRBJ2-3, with D possibly TRBD2 on 6 matching bases. Germline CDR1 reads SGHRS; CDR2 reads YFSETQ. Trimming cost V 7 bases and J 2 bases, with 14 bases left between them. CDR3 length equals 14 residues. DNA for the CDR3: TGCGCCAGCTCGGGCGGGGTGATCACAGATACGCAGTATTTT. The encoded protein is CASSGGVITDTQYF. Based on the CDR3 plus reference TRBV5-1 and TRBJ2-3, the full variable domain is KAGVTQTPRYLIKTRGQQVTLSCSPISGHRSVSWYQQTPGQGLQFLFEYFSETQRNKGNFPGRFSGRQFSNSRSEMNVSTLELGDSALYLCASSGGVITDTQYFGPGTRLTVL.

In this sample, this clone turned up once. The chain has TRBV6-2 or TRBV6-3 and TRBJ1-5; 8 positions match TRBD1. The CDR3 consists of 14 residues. Trimming cost V 6 bases and J 6 bases; bases outside gene matches: 7. Germline loops: CDR1 MNHEY, CDR2 SVGEGT. The CDR3 here is CASSSDRAFQPQHF. CDR3 coding DNA: TGTGCCAGCAGCTCGGACAGGGCTTTTCAGCCCCAGCATTTT.

V is TRBV6-4 and J is TRBJ1-1, with no clear D. The CDR3 has 15 residues. V lost 2 bases, J lost 2 bases, and 12 bases lay in between. Germline CDR1 and CDR2: MRHNA and SNTAGT. CDR3 sequence (DNA): TGTGCCAGCAGTGACAGATTTGGCCTAAACACTGAAGCTTTCTTT. Translated, it gives CASSDRFGLNTEAFF.

The rearrangement uses TRBV9 and TRBJ2-7, with TRBD1 as a possible D gene (6 bases). Trimming removed 2 bases at V and 2 bases at J, with 17 bases between. The CDR3 length is 16 residues. The germline gives CDR1 SGDLS, CDR2 YYNGEE. CDR3 in amino acids: CASSVLHREPPYEQYV. CDR3 nucleotide sequence: TGTGCCAGCAGCGTCCTTCACAGGGAACCCCCCTACGAGCAGTACGTC.

The J gene is TRBJ1-4, the V gene TRBV4-1; the D is unclear. The CDR3 extends over 13 amino acids. CDR1 and CDR2 from the germline V gene are MGHRA and YSYEKL. V lost 1 base to trimming and J lost 14 bases, with 14 bases between them. CDR3 region: CASSQGGKNDLFF. The CDR3 DNA reads TGCGCCAGCAGCCAAGGCGGGAAAAACGACCTGTTTTTT.

This sequence joins TRBV11-2 and TRBJ2-1; maybe TRBD2 (7 bases). Germline V gene lookup returns CDR1 SGHAT and CDR2 FQNNGV. The CDR3 consists of 18 residues. The germline V and J ends were trimmed by 1 base and 6 bases, with 22 bases remaining between them. The CDR3 region is CASSLGPGGRGPGNEQFF. As DNA, the CDR3 is TGTGCCAGCAGCTTAGGTCCGGGCGGGCGGGGGCCGGGCAATGAGCAGTTCTTC.

The chain carries TRBV3-1 (or the pseudogene TRBV3-2) and TRBJ1-5; D is ambiguous. This CDR3 spans 13 amino acids. Germline V lookup: CDR1 LGHDT, CDR2 YNNKEL (reference sequence). V lost 3 bases and J 6 bases, leaving 9 bases between the germline ends. Here the CDR3 DNA reads TGTGCCAGCAGCCAGGGAAAGGGTCAGCCCCAGCATTTT. Its protein is CASSQGKGQPQHF.

The chain joins TRBV6-5 to TRBJ1-3; the D gene is possibly TRBD1 (6 bases). V lost 1 base and J lost 2, with 9 bases in between. The CDR3 runs 15 residues. Germline V gives CDR1 MNHEY, CDR2 SVGAGI. The chain's CDR3 is CASSYFQGPGNTIYF. For the CDR3, the DNA is TGTGCCAGCAGTTACTTTCAGGGGCCTGGAAACACCATATATTTT.

The chain combines TRBV5-1 with TRBJ1-5, with 7 bases lining up with TRBD1. Per germline, CDR1 SGHRS and CDR2 YFSETQ. This CDR3 is built from 15 residues. Germline trimming cut 5 bases from V and 3 bases from J; bases unmatched to any gene: 8. The DNA of the CDR3 is TGCGCCAGCAGATTCGGGACAGAGAACAATCAGCCCCAGCATTTT. This codes for CASRFGTENNQPQHF.

The chain has TRBV3-1 (or the pseudogene TRBV3-2) and TRBJ1-3, with TRBD1 matching over 12 bases. Trimming cost V 4 bases and J 8 bases; bases outside gene matches: 12. The CDR3 loop spans 17 amino acids. Germline values: CDR1 LGHDT, CDR2 YNNKEL (reference sequence). For the CDR3, the DNA is TGTGCCAGCAGCCCCTCACTCGGGACAGGGGGCAGAGACACCATATATTTT. Its protein is CASSPSLGTGGRDTIYF.

The rearrangement links TRBV10-3 to TRBJ1-2; TRBD1 matches at 11 bases. Germline loops: CDR1 ENHRY, CDR2 SYGVKD. V was clipped by 6 bases and J by 3 bases; unmatched bases: 3. The CDR3 loop spans 14 amino acids. This chain's CDR3 is CAIRRDRGDYGYTF. The CDR3 DNA reads as TGTGCCATCAGGAGGGACAGGGGGGACTATGGCTACACCTTC.

This clone has just one count. The chain joins TRBV5-4 to TRBJ2-2; tentative D call: TRBD2 (5 bases). Trimming stripped 3 bases from V and 7 bases from J, with 16 bases between. The germline V gene encodes CDR1 SGHNT and CDR2 YYREEE (reference sequence). There are 15 residues in the CDR3. The CDR3 DNA reads as TGTGCCAGCAGCTCGTATATCCGGACTGACGGGGAGCTGTTTTTT. This encodes CASSSYIRTDGELFF.

The V and J genes are TRBV5-1 and TRBJ2-7; 7 bases align to TRBD2. J was trimmed by 3 bases and V by 2 bases; bases with no gene match: 8. The germline CDR1 and CDR2 sequences are SGHRS and YFSETQ. This CDR3 region has 15 residues. The CDR3 DNA sequence: TGCGCCAGCAGCTTAGGAGCGGGACTCGACTACGAGCAGTACGTC. It specifies CASSLGAGLDYEQYV.

A remark on this clone: Different DNA sequences within this sample yield the same CDR3. This chain uses TRBV5-4 with TRBJ2-5; 7 bases line up with TRBD1. CDR3 length: 14 amino acids. Looked up from germline, CDR1 is SGHNT and CDR2 is YYREEE (reference sequence). Losses at the gene ends were 5 bases for V and 1 base for J; bases not matched to a gene: 5. DNA of the CDR3: TGTGCCAGCAGTCTACAGGGGAGCCAAGAGACCCAGTACTTC. This codes for CASSLQGSQETQYF.

V and J are TRBV10-3 and TRBJ2-7; the D gene is possibly TRBD2 (6 bases). The germline CDR1 and CDR2 sequences are ENHRY and SYGVKD. CDR3 length: 13 residues. Trimming left V 6 bases short and J 3 bases short, with 12 bases between. This CDR3 reads CAIRGTSHYEQYV. Written as DNA, the CDR3 is TGTGCCATCAGGGGGACTTCCCACTACGAGCAGTACGTC.

The gene calls are TRBV19 and TRBJ2-1; D is tentatively TRBD1 or TRBD2 (6 bases each). The germline CDR1 and CDR2 sequences are LNHDA and SQIVND (reference sequence). The V gene lost 5 bases and the J gene lost 0 bases, with 14 bases spanning the gap. The CDR3 extends over 16 amino acids. The CDR3 DNA follows: TGTGCCAGTAGTGGTCGGGGGCCCAGCTCCTACAATGAGCAGTTCTTC. Translating gives CASSGRGPSSYNEQFF.

The chain employs TRBV10-2 and TRBJ2-5; the match to TRBD1 covers 7 bases. Germline V gene sequence: CDR1 WSHSY, CDR2 SAAADI. V trimming: 0 bases; J trimming: 5 bases; junction bases outside the gene matches: 6. The CDR3 spans 15 residues. The CDR3 region has the DNA TGCGCCAGCAGTGAGTCGATAGGGGGCCGGGAGACCCAGTACTTC. Protein sequence: CASSESIGGRETQYF.